This TCR beta chain came from a study of T-cell reconstitution after alpha-beta-depleted transplantation in children. General observations from the study: A year had passed since transplant, and T-cell counts and diversity by then came mostly from newly produced T cells. As was reported, about two months after transplant, alpha-beta T cells came from several hundred expanded graft clones.

The CDR3 spans 18 residues. Germline values: CDR1 MNHNS, CDR2 SASEGT. V was clipped by 1 base and J by 2 bases, with 15 bases between them. This clonotype has more than one count but fewer than ten. Its antigen is still unknown. Unique molecular identifiers were incorporated during preparation of the TCRbeta library. From the PCR reads, TCRdb called clonotypes with MiXCR, one entry per CDR3 protein. The sample holds 700,000 to 950,000 distinct CDR3 sequences, less than 20% seen once. The sequence derives from a male patient aged 10 to 17 who had a stem cell transplant for acute lymphoblastic leukemia, so the T cells may come from the graft donor. The V call is TRBV6-1, the J call TRBJ2-6; D possibly corresponds to TRBD2 (5 bases). The sequenced sample was PBMCs, mostly from graft donor cells, obtained 360 days after TCRalphabeta/CD19-depleted stem cell transplant. CDR3 amino acids: CASSEGPFLGAGANVLTF. The CDR3 DNA sequence: TGTGCCAGCAGTGAAGGACCGTTTCTCGGGGCTGGGGCCAACGTCCTGACTTTC.